This is a list of T cell receptor beta chains from one sample in a study of T cells in localized non-small cell lung cancer. Assay used: immunoSEQ multiplex PCR; TCRdb lists only in-frame clones, some missing. The sample gives 65,000 to 95,000 clones, less than 85% of which show up once; 15% to 20% is in the top ten. Sequenced material: PBMCs, taken before any cancer treatment. The receptors shown here come from a man between 40 and 70 years old with stage II squamous cell lung carcinoma. The CDR3 runs from the conserved cysteine through the conserved F or W. The order of the fields is D gene, CDR3 length, clone size, J gene, V gene, CDR3 protein, CDR3 DNA. The D gene is left open where the match is weak. Only some rows state a clone size, as once, few, many or a class for expanded clones.

D gene: TRBD2
CDR3 length: 16
clone size: NA
J gene: TRBJ2-3
V gene: TRBV7-2
CDR3 protein: CASSLASGGFADTQYF
CDR3 DNA: TGTGCCAGCAGCTTGGCTAGCGGGGGGTTCGCAGATACGCAGTATTTT

D gene: TRBD1
CDR3 length: 15
clone size: NA
J gene: TRBJ1-2
V gene: TRBV11-2
CDR3 protein: CASSLVQGANYGYTF
CDR3 DNA: TGTGCCAGCAGCTTAGTACAGGGGGCGAACTATGGCTACACCTTC

D gene: NA
CDR3 length: 16
clone size: NA
J gene: TRBJ2-1
V gene: TRBV6-5
CDR3 protein: CASSYLPPPSYNEQFF
CDR3 DNA: TGTGCCAGCAGTTACTTACCCCCTCCTAGCTACAATGAGCAGTTCTTC

D gene: NA
CDR3 length: 16
clone size: NA
J gene: TRBJ2-3
V gene: TRBV11-2
CDR3 protein: CASSLARYGVGDTQYF
CDR3 DNA: TGTGCCAGCAGCTTAGCTAGATACGGGGTAGGGGATACGCAGTATTTT

D gene: NA
CDR3 length: 14
clone size: NA
J gene: TRBJ1-4
V gene: TRBV9
CDR3 protein: CASSHGADEEKLFF
CDR3 DNA: TGTGCCAGCAGCCATGGGGCCGACGAGGAAAAACTGTTTTTT

D gene: NA
CDR3 length: 16
clone size: few
J gene: TRBJ2-7
V gene: TRBV28
CDR3 protein: CASSFARTEESYEQYF
CDR3 DNA: TGTGCCAGCAGCTTCGCCCGGACAGAGGAATCCTACGAGCAGTACTTC

D gene: TRBD1
CDR3 length: 14
clone size: NA
J gene: TRBJ2-5
V gene: TRBV7-9
CDR3 protein: CASSLEGTGTTQYF
CDR3 DNA: TGTGCCAGCAGCTTAGAGGGGACAGGAACGACCCAGTACTTC

D gene: NA
CDR3 length: 11
clone size: NA
J gene: TRBJ2-2
V gene: TRBV5-6
CDR3 protein: CASSLSGELFF
CDR3 DNA: TGTGCCAGCAGCCTTTCCGGGGAGCTGTTTTTT

D gene: TRBD2
CDR3 length: 20
clone size: NA
J gene: TRBJ2-1
V gene: TRBV5-3
CDR3 protein: CARSPWTSGRNGPSYNEQFF
CDR3 DNA: TGTGCCAGAAGCCCCTGGACTAGCGGGAGAAATGGGCCCTCCTACAATGAGCAGTTCTTC

D gene: NA
CDR3 length: 13
clone size: NA
J gene: TRBJ2-5
V gene: TRBV27
CDR3 protein: CASSFSGEETQYF
CDR3 DNA: TGTGCCAGCAGTTTTTCCGGGGAAGAGACCCAGTACTTC

D gene: NA
CDR3 length: 15
clone size: NA
J gene: TRBJ1-1
V gene: TRBV5-4
CDR3 protein: CASSSRHQGNTEAFF
CDR3 DNA: TGTGCCAGCAGCTCACGACACCAGGGGAACACTGAAGCTTTCTTT

D gene: TRBD2
CDR3 length: 15
clone size: NA
J gene: TRBJ2-2
V gene: TRBV5-1
CDR3 protein: CASTAGLANTGELFF
CDR3 DNA: TGCGCCAGCACAGCGGGGCTCGCGAACACCGGGGAGCTGTTTTTT

D gene: NA
CDR3 length: 13
clone size: NA
J gene: TRBJ2-1
V gene: TRBV7-2
CDR3 protein: CASSLNIAREQFF
CDR3 DNA: TGTGCCAGCAGCTTAAATATCGCCCGTGAGCAGTTCTTC

D gene: NA
CDR3 length: 14
clone size: NA
J gene: TRBJ2-3
V gene: TRBV6-5
CDR3 protein: CASSYSRQRDTQYF
CDR3 DNA: TGTGCCAGCAGTTACAGTCGTCAGAGAGATACGCAGTATTTT

D gene: NA
CDR3 length: 13
clone size: once
J gene: TRBJ1-1
V gene: TRBV7-3
CDR3 protein: CASSLTVGAEAFF
CDR3 DNA: TGTGCCAGCAGCTTAACAGTAGGGGCTGAAGCTTTCTTT

D gene: NA
CDR3 length: 12
clone size: NA
J gene: TRBJ1-2
V gene: TRBV5-6
CDR3 protein: CASSLESYGYTF
CDR3 DNA: TGTGCCAGCAGCTTGGAAAGCTATGGCTACACCTTC

D gene: NA
CDR3 length: 20
clone size: NA
J gene: TRBJ1-5
V gene: TRBV19
CDR3 protein: CASSITAHRGYTYSNQPQHF
CDR3 DNA: TGTGCCAGTAGTATTACGGCGCACAGAGGATATACGTATAGCAATCAGCCCCAGCATTTT

D gene: NA
CDR3 length: 13
clone size: NA
J gene: TRBJ1-2
V gene: TRBV5-4
CDR3 protein: CASSLYGGSGYTF
CDR3 DNA: TGTGCCAGCAGCTTGTACGGGGGGTCTGGCTACACCTTC

D gene: NA
CDR3 length: 16
clone size: once
J gene: TRBJ2-3
V gene: TRBV9
CDR3 protein: CASSASLGGDLDTQYF
CDR3 DNA: TGTGCCAGCAGCGCCTCCCTAGGAGGGGATCTGGATACGCAGTATTTT

D gene: NA
CDR3 length: 14
clone size: NA
J gene: TRBJ1-4
V gene: TRBV6-1
CDR3 protein: CASGRQTVNEKLFF
CDR3 DNA: TGTGCCAGCGGCAGACAGACTGTAAATGAAAAACTGTTTTTT

D gene: TRBD2
CDR3 length: 12
clone size: NA
J gene: TRBJ2-7
V gene: TRBV6-5
CDR3 protein: CASTPWGGEQYF
CDR3 DNA: TGTGCCAGCACCCCCTGGGGGGGCGAGCAGTACTTC

D gene: TRBD2
CDR3 length: 17
clone size: NA
J gene: TRBJ2-1
V gene: TRBV5-4
CDR3 protein: CASSLFSGGSSYNEQFF
CDR3 DNA: TGTGCCAGCAGCTTATTTAGCGGGGGGAGCTCCTACAATGAGCAGTTCTTC

D gene: NA
CDR3 length: 15
clone size: once
J gene: TRBJ1-3
V gene: TRBV6-5
CDR3 protein: CASSYEVQGGNTIYF
CDR3 DNA: TGTGCCAGCAGTTACGAGGTACAGGGTGGAAACACCATATATTTT

D gene: NA
CDR3 length: 14
clone size: NA
J gene: TRBJ1-2
V gene: TRBV7-9
CDR3 protein: CASSPQLGYYGYTF
CDR3 DNA: TGTGCCAGCAGCCCCCAGTTAGGGTACTATGGCTACACCTTC

D gene: NA
CDR3 length: 14
clone size: NA
J gene: TRBJ2-5
V gene: TRBV5-6
CDR3 protein: CASSLKQGMETQYF
CDR3 DNA: TGTGCCAGCAGCTTGAAACAGGGAATGGAGACCCAGTACTTC

D gene: NA
CDR3 length: 16
clone size: NA
J gene: TRBJ2-1
V gene: TRBV2
CDR3 protein: CASRGDGASPYNEQFF
CDR3 DNA: TGTGCCAGCAGGGGTGATGGGGCGTCCCCCTACAATGAGCAGTTCTTC

D gene: NA
CDR3 length: 16
clone size: NA
J gene: TRBJ2-1
V gene: TRBV5-6
CDR3 protein: CASSPRGQRAGNEQFF
CDR3 DNA: TGTGCCAGCAGCCCCCGGGGACAGAGGGCGGGGAATGAGCAGTTCTTC

D gene: TRBD1
CDR3 length: 18
clone size: NA
J gene: TRBJ1-5
V gene: TRBV6-4
CDR3 protein: CASSDSIPGQVQNQPQHF
CDR3 DNA: TGTGCCAGCAGTGACTCGATCCCCGGACAGGTTCAAAATCAGCCCCAGCATTTT

D gene: NA
CDR3 length: 13
clone size: few
J gene: TRBJ1-1
V gene: TRBV28
CDR3 protein: CATRGDLNTEAFF
CDR3 DNA: TGTGCCACTAGGGGGGACTTGAACACTGAAGCTTTCTTT

D gene: TRBD1
CDR3 length: 14
clone size: NA
J gene: TRBJ2-5
V gene: TRBV7-3
CDR3 protein: CASSPGTGGKTQYF
CDR3 DNA: TGTGCCAGCAGCCCCGGGACAGGGGGAAAGACCCAGTACTTC

D gene: NA
CDR3 length: 15
clone size: NA
J gene: TRBJ1-1
V gene: TRBV6-6
CDR3 protein: CASSPPGTRNTEAFF
CDR3 DNA: TGTGCCAGCAGCCCACCCGGGACAAGGAACACTGAAGCTTTCTTT

D gene: NA
CDR3 length: 15
clone size: once
J gene: TRBJ2-3
V gene: TRBV13
CDR3 protein: CASSLGHASTDTQYF
CDR3 DNA: TGTGCCAGCAGCTTAGGTCACGCTAGCACAGATACGCAGTATTTT

D gene: NA
CDR3 length: 15
clone size: NA
J gene: TRBJ2-3
V gene: TRBV28
CDR3 protein: CASTPRGTPTDTQYF
CDR3 DNA: TGTGCCAGCACGCCCCGGGGGACACCCACAGATACGCAGTATTTT

D gene: NA
CDR3 length: 13
clone size: NA
J gene: TRBJ2-6
V gene: TRBV7-8
CDR3 protein: CASSLQGANVLTF
CDR3 DNA: TGTGCCAGCAGCCTACAGGGGGCCAACGTCCTGACTTTC

D gene: TRBD1
CDR3 length: 17
clone size: NA
J gene: TRBJ1-5
V gene: TRBV28
CDR3 protein: CASSPPREGAFNQPQHF
CDR3 DNA: TGTGCCAGCAGCCCTCCCCGGGAGGGGGCCTTTAATCAGCCCCAGCATTTT

D gene: TRBD2
CDR3 length: 15
clone size: NA
J gene: TRBJ2-1
V gene: TRBV5-1
CDR3 protein: CASSTIAGTDNEQFF
CDR3 DNA: TGCGCCAGCAGCACAATAGCGGGAACGGACAATGAGCAGTTCTTC

D gene: NA
CDR3 length: 14
clone size: NA
J gene: TRBJ2-7
V gene: TRBV5-1
CDR3 protein: CASSFTAGTYEQYF
CDR3 DNA: TGCGCCAGCAGCTTCACTGCAGGGACCTACGAGCAGTACTTC

D gene: TRBD1
CDR3 length: 15
clone size: once
J gene: TRBJ1-3
V gene: TRBV5-1
CDR3 protein: CASSKLGQAGNTIYF
CDR3 DNA: TGCGCCAGCAGCAAATTGGGACAGGCTGGAAACACCATATATTTT

D gene: TRBD1
CDR3 length: 13
clone size: NA
J gene: TRBJ1-1
V gene: TRBV6-1
CDR3 protein: CASSWDRDTEAFF
CDR3 DNA: TGTGCCAGCAGCTGGGACAGGGACACTGAAGCTTTCTTT

D gene: NA
CDR3 length: 12
clone size: many
J gene: TRBJ1-1
V gene: TRBV30
CDR3 protein: CAWSPSWTEAFF
CDR3 DNA: TGTGCCTGGAGTCCCTCGTGGACTGAAGCTTTCTTT

D gene: TRBD1
CDR3 length: 15
clone size: many
J gene: TRBJ1-3
V gene: TRBV4-1
CDR3 protein: CASSQGPGQSNTIYF
CDR3 DNA: TGCGCCAGCAGCCAAGGACCGGGACAGTCAAACACCATATATTTT

D gene: TRBD1
CDR3 length: 14
clone size: NA
J gene: TRBJ2-7
V gene: TRBV29-1
CDR3 protein: CSVGLLQGTNEQYF
CDR3 DNA: TGCAGCGTTGGACTACTACAGGGGACGAACGAGCAGTACTTC

D gene: NA
CDR3 length: 14
clone size: few
J gene: TRBJ1-4
V gene: TRBV7-9
CDR3 protein: CASSFGVLDEKLFF
CDR3 DNA: TGTGCCAGCAGCTTTGGGGTTTTGGACGAAAAACTGTTTTTT

D gene: NA
CDR3 length: 14
clone size: NA
J gene: TRBJ2-7
V gene: TRBV5-1
CDR3 protein: CASSLEGRGYEQYF
CDR3 DNA: TGCGCCAGCAGCTTGGAGGGCCGGGGGTACGAGCAGTACTTC

D gene: NA
CDR3 length: 15
clone size: NA
J gene: TRBJ1-5
V gene: TRBV2
CDR3 protein: CASTTDLQRDQPQHF
CDR3 DNA: TGTGCCAGCACCACGGACCTCCAACGGGATCAGCCCCAGCATTTT

D gene: NA
CDR3 length: 13
clone size: NA
J gene: TRBJ2-1
V gene: TRBV11-2
CDR3 protein: CASSRGLENEQFF
CDR3 DNA: TGTGCCAGCAGCCGGGGCCTAGAAAATGAGCAGTTCTTC

D gene: TRBD1
CDR3 length: 15
clone size: NA
J gene: TRBJ1-6
V gene: TRBV4-3
CDR3 protein: CASSQTGQGDSPLHF
CDR3 DNA: TGCGCCAGCAGCCAGACGGGACAGGGGGATTCACCCCTCCACTTT

D gene: NA
CDR3 length: 11
clone size: few
J gene: TRBJ2-5
V gene: TRBV2
CDR3 protein: CATQLHETQYF
CDR3 DNA: TGTGCCACCCAACTACATGAGACCCAGTACTTC

D gene: NA
CDR3 length: 13
clone size: NA
J gene: TRBJ2-3
V gene: TRBV2
CDR3 protein: CASSDRSAATQYF
CDR3 DNA: TGTGCCAGCAGTGACAGGTCCGCTGCTACGCAGTATTTT